Shown below are 17 T cell receptor beta chains from a single sample sequenced in a study of response to subunit inactivated influenza vaccine (dated by TCRdb to between 2017 and 2018). The library was obtained by RT-PCR. Sequenced on an Illumina HiSeq 2500. TCRdb reprocessed the public reads (quality trimming at Q25 with fastp, clone calling with MiXCR) and kept in-frame beta chains. Entries are consolidated by CDR3 protein sequence, retaining the most common genes and DNA. The sample table lists approximately 680,000 distinct CDR3 sequences, around 16% of them with a count of one. The ten largest clonotypes hold under 14% of the sample. Sequencing was performed on PBMCs from blood, taken 11 to 12 days after vaccination. These receptors were taken from a man in his fifties or sixties who received an inactivated influenza vaccine. Donor details come from another sample of the same person, matched by shared clones.

V is TRBV3-1 and J is TRBJ2-5; 7 nucleotides match TRBD1. V trimming: 4 bases; J trimming: 2 bases; junction bases outside the gene matches: 7. CDR3 length: 15 amino acids. Germline V CDR1 and CDR2: LGHDT, YNNKEL (reference sequence). CDR3 sequence (DNA): TGTGCCAGCAGCCCAGGGGGACAGCTTCAAGAGACCCAGTACTTC. This encodes CASSPGGQLQETQYF.

The chain uses TRBV6-1 and TRBJ1-6; the D is unclear. V lost 6 bases and J lost 7, with 22 bases in between. The CDR3 totals 17 residues. From germline, CDR1 is MNHNS and CDR2 SASEGT. CDR3 nucleotide sequence: TGTGCCAGCAGCCTAATGGCCCAGTCGGGTGCCAATTCACCCCTCCACTTT. Encoded protein: CASSLMAQSGANSPLHF.

The chain couples TRBV5-1 to TRBJ2-7; D gene unclear. This CDR3 spans 13 amino acids. Per the germline V gene, CDR1 is SGHRS and CDR2 is YFSETQ. V shed 0 bases and J shed 5 bases, with 9 bases lying between them. CDR3 protein: CASSLALWNEQYF. CDR3 nucleotides: TGCGCCAGCAGCTTGGCCCTGTGGAACGAGCAGTACTTC.

V is TRBV6-2 or TRBV6-3 and J is TRBJ1-1; a weak D match, TRBD1 (5 bases). In germline, CDR1 is MNHEY, CDR2 SVGEGT. The CDR3 loop spans 14 amino acids. The V and J ends lost 7 bases and 1 base respectively, with 13 bases between them. The CDR3 here is CASTLRGRNTEAFF. DNA for the CDR3: TGTGCCAGCACCCTGCGGGGCAGGAACACTGAAGCTTTCTTT.

The V gene is TRBV10-3, the J gene TRBJ2-3; TRBD2 agrees at 9 bases. Germline CDR1 and CDR2: ENHRY and SYGVKD. Losses at the gene ends were 3 bases for V and 8 bases for J; bases not matched to a gene: 12. The CDR3 has 16 residues. The CDR3 nucleotides are TGTGCCATCAGTGAAGGTAGCGGGAGAGGTTTGGGTACGCAGTATTTT. Translated, it gives CAISEGSGRGLGTQYF.

This clonotype turned up a few times. The chain carries TRBV7-2 and TRBJ2-3; TRBD2 agrees at 9 bases. The CDR3 is 15 amino acids. Germline values: CDR1 SGHTA, CDR2 FQGNSA. The V gene end was trimmed by 8 bases and the J gene end by 1 base; junction bases not matched to a gene: 7. The CDR3 spells CASSLSGRRTDTQYF. The CDR3 nucleotides are TGTGCCAGCTCTCTAAGCGGGAGGCGCACAGATACGCAGTATTTT.

This clonotype has ten or more counts. The genes are TRBV5-6 and TRBJ2-1; 11 bases line up with TRBD1. Trimming took 3 bases from V and 8 from J; bases not matched to a gene: 7. The CDR3 is made up of 15 amino acids. From germline, CDR1 is SGHDT and CDR2 YYEEEE. The DNA for the CDR3 is TGTGCCAGCAGCTCTGGACAGGGGGCTTGGGATGAGCAGTTCTTC. This codes for CASSSGQGAWDEQFF.

In this sample, this clonotype turned up many times. J is TRBJ2-7 and V is TRBV4-3, with D perhaps matching TRBD1 (5 bases). Trimming shortened V by 0 bases and J by 2 bases, and 14 bases separated the two germline ends. The CDR3 runs to 16 residues. Germline-derived CDR1 and CDR2 are LGHNA and YSLEER. CDR3 sequence (DNA): TGCGCCAGCAGCCAAGATTTTGGGGCCTTTCCCTACGAGCAGTACTTC. It yields the protein CASSQDFGAFPYEQYF.

The J gene is TRBJ2-1, the V gene TRBV7-9, with D possibly being TRBD1 or TRBD2 (5 bases each). In germline, CDR1 is SEHNR, CDR2 FQNEAQ (reference sequence). The CDR3 consists of 15 residues. Between the trimmed V and J ends, which lost 4 bases and 0 bases, there was a span of 10 bases. In DNA form, the CDR3 reads TGTGCCAGCAGCTGGCCGGGACCCTCCTACAATGAGCAGTTCTTC. Its protein is CASSWPGPSYNEQFF. The full variable domain, with the rest looked up from reference TRBV7-9 and TRBJ2-1, is DTGVSQNPRHKITKRGQNVTFRCDPISEHNRLYWYRQTLGQGPEFLTYFQNEAQLEKSRLLSDRFSAERPKGSFSTLEIQRTEQGDSAMYLCASSWPGPSYNEQFFGPGTRLTVL.

This clonotype was observed a few times. The V call is TRBV4-3, the J call TRBJ1-4; TRBD1 might be the D (6 bases). The CDR3 has 13 residues. Per germline, CDR1 LGHNA and CDR2 YSLEER. Trimming left V 3 bases short and J 8 bases short, with 10 bases between. CDR3 nucleotide sequence: TGCGCCAGCAGCCAGCCCCAGGGGGAAAAACTGTTTTTT. It specifies CASSQPQGEKLFF.

This chain links TRBV10-3 with TRBJ2-3, with D possibly being TRBD1 (6 bases). V lost 7 bases and J 2 bases, leaving 13 bases between the germline ends. Germline CDR1 ENHRY, CDR2 SYGVKD. The CDR3 runs to 14 residues. The CDR3 region has the DNA TGTGCCATCAACGGACAGCTCGACACAGATACGCAGTATTTT. Translation gives CAINGQLDTDTQYF.

The sample holds a few counts of this clonotype. V usage is TRBV6-5 and J usage is TRBJ1-4, with 7 bases aligning to TRBD1. V shed 0 bases and J 7 bases; nucleotides not matched to a gene: 11. The V gene's germline CDR1 is MNHEY and CDR2 SVGAGI. This CDR3 has 17 amino acids. This CDR3 is CASSYSRQGSEGEKLFF. CDR3 DNA sequence: TGTGCCAGCAGTTACTCGCGACAGGGCAGTGAAGGTGAAAAACTGTTTTTT.

This chain links TRBV29-1 with TRBJ1-1; maybe TRBD1 (5 bases). The CDR3 totals 13 residues. CDR1 SQVTM and CDR2 ANQGSEA come from the germline V gene. The V gene lost 4 bases and the J gene lost 0 bases, with 9 bases spanning the gap. In DNA, the CDR3 is TGCAGCGTTGCTAGAGGGGTGAACACTGAAGCTTTCTTT. The encoded protein is CSVARGVNTEAFF.

The V and J genes are TRBV6-2 or TRBV6-3 and TRBJ2-2; D not certain. The CDR3 is 17 amino acids. Germline assignment: CDR1 MNHEY and CDR2 SVGEGT. Trimming took off 4 bases at V and 0 bases at J, with 15 bases between the two ends. As DNA, the CDR3 is TGTGCCAGCAGTTCTCCCTTCGGCAGGACGAACACCGGGGAGCTGTTTTTT. Its translation is CASSSPFGRTNTGELFF.

This rearrangement joins TRBV12-3 or TRBV12-4 to TRBJ2-7, with a tentative D call TRBD2 (6 bases). Between the trimmed V and J ends, which lost 7 bases and 10 bases, there was a span of 20 bases. CDR3 length equals 13 residues. The CDR3 coding sequence is TGTGCCAGCACCCCGACGGCGGGGCCGTTCCAGTACTTC. It yields the protein CASTPTAGPFQYF.

The chain has TRBV18 and TRBJ2-2, with no clear D. The V end was cut by 1 base, the J end by 4 bases, with 10 bases between. Germline assignment: CDR1 KGHSH and CDR2 LQKENI. The CDR3 covers 15 residues. CDR3 sequence reads: CASSPLPQTTGELFF. The CDR3, as DNA: TGTGCCAGCTCACCACTCCCCCAGACCACCGGGGAGCTGTTTTTT. The full variable domain, completed using reference TRBV18 and TRBJ2-2, is NAGVMQNPRHLVRRRGQEARLRCSPMKGHSHVYWYRQLPEEGLKFMVYLQKENIIDESGMPKERFSAEFPKEGPSILRIQQVVRGDSAAYFCASSPLPQTTGELFFGEGSRLTVL.

This clonotype was detected a few times. Here the CDR3 DNA reads TGCGCCAGCAGAATAGGGGGCGTAGAGGCAGATACGCAGTATTTT. This codes for CASRIGGVEADTQYF. The chain joins TRBV5-1 to TRBJ2-3; 7 positions match TRBD1. Germline V gives CDR1 SGHRS, CDR2 YFSETQ. The trim removed 5 bases at V and 4 bases at J, leaving 10 bases unmatched. The CDR3 runs to 15 residues.